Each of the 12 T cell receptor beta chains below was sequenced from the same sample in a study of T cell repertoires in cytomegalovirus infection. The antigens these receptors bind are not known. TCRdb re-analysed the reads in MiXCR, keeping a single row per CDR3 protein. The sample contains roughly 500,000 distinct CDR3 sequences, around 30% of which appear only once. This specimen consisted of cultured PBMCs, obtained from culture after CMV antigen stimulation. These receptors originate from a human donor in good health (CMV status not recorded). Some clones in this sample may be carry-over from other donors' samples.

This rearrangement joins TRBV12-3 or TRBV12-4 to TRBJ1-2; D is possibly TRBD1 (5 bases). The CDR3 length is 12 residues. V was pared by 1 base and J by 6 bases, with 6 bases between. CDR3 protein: CASSLGRDGYTF. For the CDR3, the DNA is TGTGCCAGCAGTTTAGGCAGGGATGGCTACACCTTC.

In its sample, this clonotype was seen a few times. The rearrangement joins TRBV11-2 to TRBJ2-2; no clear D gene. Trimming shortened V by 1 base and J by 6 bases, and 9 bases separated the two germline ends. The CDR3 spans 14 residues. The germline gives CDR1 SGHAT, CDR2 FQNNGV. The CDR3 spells CASSLVGPPGELFF. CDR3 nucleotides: TGTGCCAGCAGCTTAGTCGGGCCCCCCGGGGAGCTGTTTTTT. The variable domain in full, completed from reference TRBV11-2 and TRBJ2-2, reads EAGVAQSPRYKIIEKRQSVAFWCNPISGHATLYWYQQILGQGPKLLIQFQNNGVVDDSQLPKDRFSAERLKGVDSTLKIQPAKLEDSAVYLCASSLVGPPGELFFGEGSRLTVL.

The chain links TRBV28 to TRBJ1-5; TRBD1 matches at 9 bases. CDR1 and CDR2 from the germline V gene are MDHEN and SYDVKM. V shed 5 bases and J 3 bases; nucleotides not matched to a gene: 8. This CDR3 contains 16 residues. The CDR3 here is CASSGRGQGINQPQHF. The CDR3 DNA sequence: TGTGCCAGCAGTGGGCGAGGACAGGGGATCAATCAGCCCCAGCATTTT. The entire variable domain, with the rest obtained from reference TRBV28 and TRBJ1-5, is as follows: DVKVTQSSRYLVKRTGEKVFLECVQDMDHENMFWYRQDPGLGLRLIYFSYDVKMKEKGDIPEGYSVSREKKERFSLILESASTNQTSMYLCASSGRGQGINQPQHFGDGTRLSIL.

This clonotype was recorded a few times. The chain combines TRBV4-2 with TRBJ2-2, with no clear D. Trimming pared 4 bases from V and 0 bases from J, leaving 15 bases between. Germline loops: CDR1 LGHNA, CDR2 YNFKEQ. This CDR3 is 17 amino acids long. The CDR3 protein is CASSPMGMWANTGELFF. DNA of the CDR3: TGTGCCAGCAGCCCGATGGGAATGTGGGCGAACACCGGGGAGCTGTTTTTT.

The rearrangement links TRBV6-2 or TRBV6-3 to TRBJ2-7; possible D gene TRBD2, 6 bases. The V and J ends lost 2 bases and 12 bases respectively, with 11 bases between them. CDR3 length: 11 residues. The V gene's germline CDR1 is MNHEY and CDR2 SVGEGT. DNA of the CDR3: TGTGCCAGCAGTTACCCCGGGAGAGCGTACGTC. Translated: CASSYPGRAYV.

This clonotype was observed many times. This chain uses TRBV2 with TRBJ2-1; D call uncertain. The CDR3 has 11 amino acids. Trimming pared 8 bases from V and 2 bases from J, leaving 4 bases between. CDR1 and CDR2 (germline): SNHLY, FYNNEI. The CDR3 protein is CASQAYNEQFF. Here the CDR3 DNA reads TGTGCCAGCCAAGCCTACAATGAGCAGTTCTTC.

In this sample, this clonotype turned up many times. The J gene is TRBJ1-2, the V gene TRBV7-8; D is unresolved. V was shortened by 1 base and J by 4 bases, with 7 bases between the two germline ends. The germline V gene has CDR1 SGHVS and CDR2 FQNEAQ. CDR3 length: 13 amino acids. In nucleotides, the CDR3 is TGTGCCAGCAGCTTAGACAGCTTCTATGGCTACACCTTC. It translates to CASSLDSFYGYTF. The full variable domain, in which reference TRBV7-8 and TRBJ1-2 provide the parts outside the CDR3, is GAGVSQSPRYKVAKRGQDVALRCDPISGHVSLFWYQQALGQGPEFLTYFQNEAQLDKSGLPSDRFFAERPEGSVSTLKIQRTQQEDSAVYLCASSLDSFYGYTFGSGTRLTVV.

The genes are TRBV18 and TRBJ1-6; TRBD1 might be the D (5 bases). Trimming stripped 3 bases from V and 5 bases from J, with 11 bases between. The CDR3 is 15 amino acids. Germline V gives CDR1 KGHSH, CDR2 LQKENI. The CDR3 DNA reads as TGTGCCAGCTCACCCCGGGACGGAGATAATTCACCCCTCCACTTT. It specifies CASSPRDGDNSPLHF.

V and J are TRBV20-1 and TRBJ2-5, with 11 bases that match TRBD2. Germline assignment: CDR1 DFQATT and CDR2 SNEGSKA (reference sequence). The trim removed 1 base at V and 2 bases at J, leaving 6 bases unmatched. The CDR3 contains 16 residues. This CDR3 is CSARVLLAGEQETQYF. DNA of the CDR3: TGCAGTGCTAGAGTCTTACTAGCGGGAGAGCAAGAGACCCAGTACTTC.

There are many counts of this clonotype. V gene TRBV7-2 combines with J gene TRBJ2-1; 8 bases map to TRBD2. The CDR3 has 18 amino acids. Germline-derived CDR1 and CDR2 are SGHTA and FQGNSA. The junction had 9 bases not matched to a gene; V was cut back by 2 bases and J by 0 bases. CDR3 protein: CASSLRIREGRSYNEQFF. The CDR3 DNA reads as TGTGCCAGCAGCTTACGGATACGGGAGGGCCGCTCCTACAATGAGCAGTTCTTC.

The CDR3 protein is CASSSWGVLDKNIQYF. For the CDR3, the DNA is TGTGCCAGCAGTTCCTGGGGGGTTCTTGACAAAAACATTCAGTACTTC. The chain links TRBV28 to TRBJ2-4, with TRBD2 as a possible D gene (6 bases). Trimming shortened V by 4 bases and J by 3 bases, and 16 bases separated the two germline ends. The CDR3 consists of 16 residues. The germline V gene encodes CDR1 MDHEN and CDR2 SYDVKM.

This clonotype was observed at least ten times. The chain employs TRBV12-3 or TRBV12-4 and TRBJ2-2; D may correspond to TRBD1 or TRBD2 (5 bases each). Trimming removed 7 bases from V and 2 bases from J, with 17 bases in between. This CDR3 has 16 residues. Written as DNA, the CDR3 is TGTGCCAGCATGCGAGGGTGGCGGACAAACACCGGGGAGCTGTTTTTT. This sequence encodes CASMRGWRTNTGELFF.